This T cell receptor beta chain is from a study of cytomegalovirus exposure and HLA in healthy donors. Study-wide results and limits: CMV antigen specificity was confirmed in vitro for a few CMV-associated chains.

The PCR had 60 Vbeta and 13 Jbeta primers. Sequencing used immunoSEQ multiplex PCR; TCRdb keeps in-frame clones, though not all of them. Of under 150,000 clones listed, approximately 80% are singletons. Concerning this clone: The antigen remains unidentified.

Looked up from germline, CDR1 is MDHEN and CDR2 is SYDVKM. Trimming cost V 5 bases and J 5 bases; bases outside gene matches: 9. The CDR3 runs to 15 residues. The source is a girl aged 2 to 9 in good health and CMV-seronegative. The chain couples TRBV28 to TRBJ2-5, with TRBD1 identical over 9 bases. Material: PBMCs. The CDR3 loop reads CASSTSGTGLETQYF. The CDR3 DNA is TGTGCCAGCAGTACCTCCGGGACAGGGTTGGAGACCCAGTACTTC.